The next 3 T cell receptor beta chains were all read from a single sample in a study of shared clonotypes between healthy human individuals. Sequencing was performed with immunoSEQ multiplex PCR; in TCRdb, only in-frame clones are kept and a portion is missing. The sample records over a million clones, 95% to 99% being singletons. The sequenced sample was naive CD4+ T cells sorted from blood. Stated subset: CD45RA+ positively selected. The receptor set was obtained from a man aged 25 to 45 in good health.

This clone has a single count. CDR3 region: CASGLRGSVYTEAFF. CDR3 nucleotide sequence: TGTGCCAGCGGCCTCCGGGGGTCGGTGTACACTGAAGCTTTCTTT. V is TRBV16 and J is TRBJ1-1, with D perhaps TRBD1 (5 bases). Germline V lookup: CDR1 KGHSY, CDR2 FQNENV. This CDR3 region has 15 residues. V lost 8 bases, J lost 3 bases, and 19 bases lay in between.

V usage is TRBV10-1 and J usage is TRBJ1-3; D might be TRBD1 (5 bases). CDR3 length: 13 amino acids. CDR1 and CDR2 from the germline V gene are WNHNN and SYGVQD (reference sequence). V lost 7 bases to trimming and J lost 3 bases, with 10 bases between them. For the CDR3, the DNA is TGCGCCAGCAACGACAGAATTGGAAACACCATATATTTT. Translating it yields CASNDRIGNTIYF.

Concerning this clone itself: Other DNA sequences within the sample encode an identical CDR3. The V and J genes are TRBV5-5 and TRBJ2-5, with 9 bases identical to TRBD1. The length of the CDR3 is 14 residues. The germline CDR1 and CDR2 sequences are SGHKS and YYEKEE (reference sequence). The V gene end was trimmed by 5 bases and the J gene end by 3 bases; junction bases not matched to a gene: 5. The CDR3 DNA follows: TGTGCCAGCAGTCCCGGGACAGGGAAAGAGACCCAGTACTTC. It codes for CASSPGTGKETQYF.